This T cell receptor beta chain was captured in a study of cytomegalovirus exposure and HLA in healthy donors. Study-level points and caveats: A later analysis by the authors found several of the most significant clusters apparently linked to common viral pathogens. Most of the TCR beta V segments (in an earlier analysis) were productive either about 90% or about 30% of the time. Later genetic work tied a missense DCLRE1C variant to beta-chain V and J trimming.

The PCR was carried out with 60 Vbeta primers and 13 Jbeta primers. The table came from immunoSEQ multiplex PCR; TCRdb's copy has only in-frame clones and leaves some out. The sample holds about 120,000 clones; roughly four fifths are singletons and the top ten take 1.5% to 2%. J was trimmed by 4 bases and V by 11 bases; bases with no gene match: 15. The CDR3 contains 15 residues. Germline loops: CDR1 MGHRA, CDR2 YSYEKL. Concerning this clone itself: No antigen is known for it.

The sequenced material came from PBMCs. This sequence originates from a woman younger than 35 in good health and CMV-seronegative. V and J are TRBV4-1 and TRBJ2-5; 8 positions agree with TRBD2. The CDR3 DNA is TGCGCCGGCTCGCCGGGACTAGGGTTACGAGAGACCCAGTACTTC. The encoded protein is CAGSPGLGLRETQYF.